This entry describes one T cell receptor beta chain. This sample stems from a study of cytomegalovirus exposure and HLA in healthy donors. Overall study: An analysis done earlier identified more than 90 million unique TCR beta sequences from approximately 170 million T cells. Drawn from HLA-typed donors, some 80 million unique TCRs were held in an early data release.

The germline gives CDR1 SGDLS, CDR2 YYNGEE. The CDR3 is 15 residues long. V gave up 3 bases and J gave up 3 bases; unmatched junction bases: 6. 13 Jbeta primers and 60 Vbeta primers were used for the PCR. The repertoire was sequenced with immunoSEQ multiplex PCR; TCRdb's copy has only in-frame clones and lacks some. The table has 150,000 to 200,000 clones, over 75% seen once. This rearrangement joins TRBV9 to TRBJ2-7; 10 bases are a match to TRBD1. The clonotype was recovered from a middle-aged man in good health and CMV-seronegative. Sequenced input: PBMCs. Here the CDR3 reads CASSERGTGDYEQYF. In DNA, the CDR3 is TGTGCCAGCAGCGAACGAGGGACAGGGGACTACGAGCAGTACTTC.